These 28 T cell receptor beta chains came from one sample sequenced in a study of blood T cell repertoires in COVID-19. The repertoire was sequenced with immunoSEQ multiplex PCR; TCRdb's copy has only in-frame clones and lacks some. The data contain about 220,000 clones, 87% of them singletons. The source material was peripheral blood. Every receptor here comes from a man aged 35 to 55 with active or convalescent COVID-19.

The V gene is TRBV5-1, the J gene TRBJ1-2; TRBD1 might be the D (6 bases). The germline gives CDR1 SGHRS, CDR2 YFSETQ. This CDR3 spans 14 amino acids. Trimming cost V 1 base and J 1 base, with 8 bases left between them. CDR3 nucleotide sequence: TGCGCCAGCAGCTTGCAGGGGATTAACTATGGCTACACCTTC. Translated, it gives CASSLQGINYGYTF.

V usage is TRBV30 and J usage is TRBJ1-1; D gene ambiguous. This CDR3 has 13 residues. The germline V and J ends were trimmed by 0 bases and 1 base, with 6 bases remaining between them. Per germline, CDR1 GTSNPN and CDR2 SVGIG (reference sequence). CDR3 amino acids: CAWSVLANTEAFF. The CDR3 nucleotides are TGTGCCTGGAGTGTACTAGCGAACACTGAAGCTTTCTTT.

The rearrangement uses TRBV10-3 and TRBJ1-5; D remains unclear. CDR3 length: 14 amino acids. Germline V gene lookup returns CDR1 ENHRY and CDR2 SYGVKD. V was cut by 3 bases and J by 7 bases, with 13 bases left in between. Written as DNA, the CDR3 is TGTGCCATCAGTGACAGTTCTTCACGACAGCCCCAGCATTTT. The encoded protein is CAISDSSSRQPQHF.

J is TRBJ2-7 and V is TRBV30, with 9 nucleotides matching TRBD1. The J segment lost 2 bases and the V segment lost 3 bases, leaving 2 bases of the junction unmatched. This CDR3 spans 13 amino acids. In germline, CDR1 is GTSNPN, CDR2 SVGIG (reference sequence). The DNA of the CDR3 is TGTGCCTGGAGGACAGGGGGGACCTACGAGCAGTACTTC. This codes for CAWRTGGTYEQYF.

J is TRBJ2-2 and V is TRBV7-3, with D maybe TRBD1 (6 bases). The ends were cut back, 4 bases at V and 9 bases at J, with 18 bases in the middle. This CDR3 spans 15 amino acids. CDR1 is SGHTA and CDR2 is FQGTGA in the germline V gene. CDR3: CASSSIRTAGRELFF. The DNA for the CDR3 is TGTGCCAGCAGCTCCATTCGGACAGCCGGGCGGGAGCTGTTTTTT. Based on the CDR3 plus reference TRBV7-3 and TRBJ2-2, the full variable domain is GAGVSQTPSNKVTEKGKYVELRCDPISGHTALYWYRQSLGQGPEFLIYFQGTGAADDSGLPNDRFFAVRPEGSVSTLKIQRTERGDSAVYLCASSSIRTAGRELFFGEGSRLTVL.

J is TRBJ1-5 and V is TRBV10-2, with D possibly being TRBD1 (6 bases). The CDR3 extends over 16 amino acids. Germline assignment: CDR1 WSHSY and CDR2 SAAADI. Trimming left V 4 bases short and J 1 base short, with 14 bases between. The CDR3 region is CASSASGARSNQPQHF. The DNA for the CDR3 is TGCGCCAGCAGTGCATCAGGGGCAAGAAGCAATCAGCCCCAGCATTTT.

The chain couples TRBV7-3 to TRBJ2-5, with 7 bases fitting TRBD2. V gave up 5 bases and J gave up 2 bases; unmatched junction bases: 5. Germline CDR1 is SGHTA and CDR2 is FQGTGA. This CDR3 is 14 amino acids long. The CDR3 reads CASSPSGGQETQYF. In DNA form, the CDR3 reads TGTGCCAGCAGCCCTTCCGGGGGGCAAGAGACCCAGTACTTC.

The chain has TRBV27 and TRBJ1-5; D unresolved. Germline V gene lookup returns CDR1 MNHEY and CDR2 SMNVEV (reference sequence). Trimming removed 1 base from V and 3 bases from J, with 13 bases in between. The CDR3 runs to 16 residues. The CDR3 region is CASSLYPDNFNQPQHF. CDR3 bases: TGTGCCAGCAGTTTATATCCAGACAATTTCAATCAGCCCCAGCATTTT.

V and J are TRBV30 and TRBJ2-1, with 8 bases identical to TRBD1. This CDR3 has 14 residues. V trimming: 3 bases; J trimming: 8 bases; junction bases outside the gene matches: 9. CDR1 is GTSNPN and CDR2 is SVGIG in the germline V gene (reference sequence). The CDR3 sequence: CAWSGDRTWDEQFF. The CDR3 nucleotides are TGTGCCTGGAGCGGGGACAGGACCTGGGATGAGCAGTTCTTC.

This chain joins TRBV9 and TRBJ1-5; 8 bases align to TRBD1. The CDR3 runs 20 residues. V was clipped by 0 bases and J by 3 bases; unmatched bases: 17. Germline CDR1 and CDR2: SGDLS and YYNGEE. CDR3 DNA sequence: TGTGCCAGCAGCGTAGATCCCCGGACAGGGATCTTTCTCCCCAATCAGCCCCAGCATTTT. As protein: CASSVDPRTGIFLPNQPQHF.

The table lists this clone with a count of one. The chain uses TRBV19 and TRBJ2-3, with D unclear. The CDR3 contains 13 residues. Germline V gene data show CDR1 as LNHDA and CDR2 as SQIVND (reference sequence). The ends were cut back, 3 bases at V and 6 bases at J, with 10 bases in the middle. CDR3 in amino acids: CASSIASYDTQYF. CDR3 nucleotides: TGTGCCAGTAGTATCGCTTCCTACGATACGCAGTATTTT. Full variable domain (outside the CDR3, taken from reference TRBV19 and TRBJ2-3): DGGITQSPKYLFRKEGQNVTLSCEQNLNHDAMYWYRQDPGQGLRLIYYSQIVNDFQKGDIAEGYSVSREKKESFPLTVTSAQKNPTAFYLCASSIASYDTQYFGPGTRLTVL.

V and J are TRBV28 and TRBJ1-5; D is ambiguous. Germline CDR1 reads MDHEN; CDR2 reads SYDVKM. The germline V and J ends were trimmed by 8 bases and 2 bases, with 16 bases remaining between them. This CDR3 contains 15 residues. The CDR3 region has the DNA TGTGCCAGCCGAAGGTCGCCAACAGGCAATCAGCCCCAGCATTTT. Protein sequence: CASRRSPTGNQPQHF.

This clone has only a few counts. The rearrangement uses TRBV4-2 and TRBJ1-4; the match to TRBD1 covers 8 bases. Trimming took 0 bases from V and 4 from J; bases not matched to a gene: 13. Germline-derived CDR1 and CDR2 are LGHNA and YNFKEQ. The CDR3 is made up of 19 amino acids. The CDR3 nucleotides are TGTGCCAGCAGCCAAGAGAACGGCAGGGGGCGAGATGGTAATGAAAAACTGTTTTTT. Its protein product is CASSQENGRGRDGNEKLFF.

The chain has TRBV11-3 and TRBJ2-1; TRBD2 aligns across 9 bases. Per the germline V gene, CDR1 is SGHNT and CDR2 is YENEEA. This CDR3 is built from 16 residues. V was clipped by 5 bases and J by 2 bases; unmatched bases: 7. The CDR3 spells CASSRGSGGTYNEQFF. As DNA, the CDR3 is TGTGCCAGCAGCCGAGGGAGCGGGGGGACCTACAATGAGCAGTTCTTC. Full variable domain (rest looked up from reference TRBV11-3 and TRBJ2-1): EAGVVQSPRYKIIEKKQPVAFWCNPISGHNTLYWYLQNLGQGPELLIRYENEEAVDDSQLPKDRFSAERLKGVDSTLKIQPAELGDSAVYLCASSRGSGGTYNEQFFGPGTRLTVL.

The genes are TRBV29-1 and TRBJ1-2; D is perhaps TRBD1 (6 bases). This CDR3 contains 14 residues. Germline CDR1 reads SQVTM; CDR2 reads ANQGSEA. V was cut by 6 bases and J by 4 bases, with 18 bases left in between. CDR3 sequence reads: CSVDGQTHSYGYTF. CDR3 sequence (DNA): TGCAGCGTAGATGGACAGACACACTCCTATGGCTACACCTTC.

The gene calls are TRBV19 and TRBJ1-5; the D gene is possibly TRBD1 (5 bases). Between the trimmed V and J ends, which lost 6 bases and 6 bases, there was a span of 12 bases. The length of the CDR3 is 13 residues. Germline-derived CDR1 and CDR2 are LNHDA and SQIVND (reference sequence). The CDR3 nucleotides are TGTGCCAGTAGCGGAAGGGGAGGTCAGCCCCAGCATTTT. Protein: CASSGRGGQPQHF.

The chain links TRBV19 to TRBJ2-7; D perhaps matches TRBD1 (5 bases). The V end was cut by 9 bases, the J end by 0 bases, with 18 bases between. Per germline, CDR1 LNHDA and CDR2 SQIVND (reference sequence). The CDR3 contains 15 residues. The DNA for the CDR3 is TGTGCCAGCAGAGGCGGACACACGAGCTCCTACGAGCAGTACTTC. It specifies CASRGGHTSSYEQYF.

The J gene is TRBJ1-2, the V gene TRBV27; 10 bases match TRBD1. The ends lost 5 bases at V and 7 bases at J; junction bases unmatched: 7. The CDR3 runs 14 residues. Germline loops: CDR1 MNHEY, CDR2 SMNVEV (reference sequence). CDR3 nucleotide sequence: TGTGCCAGCAGTAGGGACAGGGGAAGAGCTGGCTACACCTTC. Translated, it gives CASSRDRGRAGYTF.

The chain carries TRBV10-1 and TRBJ2-7; 12 nucleotides match TRBD2. Looked up from germline, CDR1 is WNHNN and CDR2 is SYGVQD (reference sequence). V was pared by 5 bases and J by 5 bases, with 10 bases of the junction left unmatched. This CDR3 contains 16 residues. This CDR3 reads CASSKSVTSGRNEQYF. In nucleotides, the CDR3 is TGCGCCAGCAGTAAAAGTGTGACTAGCGGGAGAAACGAGCAGTACTTC.

This rearrangement joins TRBV2 to TRBJ1-1; 8 bases are shared with TRBD1. The CDR3 is made up of 14 amino acids. With 8 bases clipped from V and 4 bases from J, the junction kept 9 bases outside the gene matches. Germline V lookup: CDR1 SNHLY, CDR2 FYNNEI. For the CDR3, the DNA is TGTGCCAGCGCTCGGACAGGGCTTAGCACTGAAGCTTTCTTT. Translated, it gives CASARTGLSTEAFF.

The V and J genes are TRBV2 and TRBJ1-2; 8 bases map to TRBD1. CDR3 length: 12 residues. CDR1 is SNHLY, CDR2 FYNNEI, per germline. The ends lost 3 bases at V and 8 bases at J; junction bases unmatched: 2. CDR3 coding DNA: TGTGCCAGCAGTGACAGGGGGCTAGGCTACACCTTC. Amino acids: CASSDRGLGYTF.

This clone was recorded only once. This chain joins TRBV12-3 or TRBV12-4 and TRBJ2-7; maybe TRBD2 (6 bases). The CDR3 has 13 residues. The V end was cut by 10 bases, the J end by 4 bases, with 17 bases between. The CDR3 DNA reads TGTGCCACCTACAGGTGGAGGGGATACGAGCAGTACTTC. Translated, it gives CATYRWRGYEQYF.

This chain uses TRBV7-8 with TRBJ1-2; 7 nucleotides line up with TRBD1. The germline gives CDR1 SGHVS, CDR2 FQNEAQ. The CDR3 has 15 amino acids. Trimming removed 1 base from V and 4 bases from J; junction bases left unmatched: 6. CDR3 protein: CASSLGQGLGYGYTF. CDR3 DNA sequence: TGTGCCAGCAGCTTAGGACAGGGTCTCGGCTATGGCTACACCTTC.

This chain uses TRBV5-1 with TRBJ2-3; no reliable D call. The CDR3 extends over 16 amino acids. CDR1 and CDR2 (germline): SGHRS, YFSETQ. Between the trimmed V and J ends, which lost 4 bases and 0 bases, there was a span of 15 bases. The DNA for the CDR3 is TGCGCCAGCAGCCCACTGACCGGGTCAAGCACAGATACGCAGTATTTT. It is translated as CASSPLTGSSTDTQYF.

V usage is TRBV15 and J usage is TRBJ2-3; 7 bases fit TRBD1. Germline CDR1 reads LNHNV; CDR2 reads YYDKDF (reference sequence). The V gene end was trimmed by 1 base and the J gene end by 3 bases; junction bases not matched to a gene: 7. This CDR3 has 16 amino acids. The CDR3 sequence: CATSRADRVRTDTQYF. Here the CDR3 DNA reads TGTGCCACCAGCAGAGCCGACAGGGTGAGGACAGATACGCAGTATTTT. Full variable domain (missing parts from reference TRBV15 and TRBJ2-3): DAMVIQNPRYQVTQFGKPVTLSCSQTLNHNVMYWYQQKSSQAPKLLFHYYDKDFNNEADTPDNFQSRRPNTSFCFLDIRSPGLGDTAMYLCATSRADRVRTDTQYFGPGTRLTVL.

The sample holds one count of this clone. The chain has TRBV9 and TRBJ2-7; 8 bases line up with TRBD2. The CDR3 runs to 15 residues. With V trimmed by 1 base and J by 2 bases, 5 bases remained unmatched. Germline lookup yields CDR1 SGDLS and CDR2 YYNGEE. The CDR3 DNA follows: TGTGCCAGCAGCGTAAGCAGCGGGGGAACCTACGAGCAGTACTTC. As protein: CASSVSSGGTYEQYF.

This clone was seen just once. CDR3 in amino acids: CASSPSPLAGGTRGETQYF. Written as DNA, the CDR3 is TGTGCCAGCAGTCCAAGCCCGCTAGCGGGGGGTACCCGGGGGGAGACCCAGTACTTC. V is TRBV7-2 and J is TRBJ2-5, with 11 bases matching TRBD2. J was trimmed by 5 bases and V by 6 bases; bases with no gene match: 20. Germline CDR1 is SGHTA and CDR2 is FQGNSA. CDR3 length: 19 residues.

The chain uses TRBV6-6 and TRBJ2-2, with 8 bases aligning to TRBD1. Per germline, CDR1 MNHNY and CDR2 SVGAGI (reference sequence). This CDR3 spans 15 amino acids. V gave up 5 bases and J gave up 5 bases; unmatched junction bases: 7. As DNA, the CDR3 is TGTGCCAGCAGTGTACAGGGGGGTGAAACCGGGGAGCTGTTTTTT. This codes for CASSVQGGETGELFF.